This T cell receptor (beta chain) originates from a study of shared clonotypes between healthy human individuals. Points from the study as a whole: An expected dependence of interdonor clonotype sharing on sequencing depth was noted. Generation probability values for non-shared clonotypes were lower than those for clonotypes shared by all four donors. Generally, estimated richness proved larger in naive subsets than it did in memory subsets.

With regard to this clone: Its antigen remains unknown.

Trimming cost V 5 bases and J 3 bases, with 14 bases left between them. The CDR3 has 15 amino acids. The germline V gene has CDR1 MNHNS and CDR2 SASEGT. Negatively enriched CD4+ T cells were divided by CD45RA into naive and memory. Measured with immunoSEQ multiplex PCR; TCRdb has only the in-frame clones, and not every one. The sample carries 2 million to 2.5 million clones, about 95% recorded once. The chain combines TRBV6-1 with TRBJ2-1; a weak D match, TRBD1 (6 bases). The TCR was taken from a man aged 18 to 30 in good health. Sequencing was carried out using naive CD4+ T cells sorted from blood. Specified subset: CD45RA+ positively selected. The DNA for the CDR3 is TGTGCCAGCAGTCGCACCCACAGGGACTACAATGAGCAGTTCTTC. Translating it yields CASSRTHRDYNEQFF.